The rows below give T cell receptor beta chains drawn from one sample of a study of naive and memory T cell subsets. TCRdb reprocessed the UMI-ligation and nested PCR reads with MiXCR, giving one entry per CDR3 protein. The repertoire includes tens of thousands of distinct CDR3 sequences, 9% of them detected once, and less than 1.5% sits in the top ten. The sequencing input was naive CD8+ T cells from blood. The source is a human donor in good health. Both conserved end residues are part of each CDR3. D genes are given only for firm matches. Where a row states a size, it is once, few, many or the class of an expanded clone; other rows omit it.

TRBJ1-5	TRBV27	TRBD1	-	CASSFRQGADQPQHF	TGTGCCAGCAGTTTTAGGCAGGGGGCAGACCAGCCCCAGCATTTT
TRBJ2-6	TRBV2	TRBD1	many	CASKQGSSGANVLTF	TGTGCCAGTAAACAGGGGTCCTCTGGGGCCAACGTCCTGACTTTC
TRBJ2-3	TRBV10-1	-	few	CASRETGTSTDTQYF	TGCGCCAGCAGGGAAACCGGGACTAGCACAGATACGCAGTATTTT
TRBJ2-1	TRBV18	-	many	CASSQQTDLKSYNEQFF	TGTGCCAGCTCACAACAGACGGATCTAAAATCCTACAATGAGCAGTTCTTC
TRBJ2-3	TRBV12-3/TRBV12-4	TRBD2	many	CASLRLAGVWATDTQYF	TGTGCCAGCCTGCGACTAGCGGGAGTGTGGGCGACAGATACGCAGTATTTT
TRBJ2-7	TRBV20-1	TRBD1	many	CSARDAWGQGQTSSYEQYF	TGCAGTGCTAGAGATGCATGGGGACAGGGGCAGACCAGCTCCTACGAGCAGTACTTC
TRBJ2-5	TRBV13	TRBD1	many	CASSLGGTQGARETQYF	TGTGCCAGCAGCTTAGGAGGAACACAGGGGGCGCGGGAGACCCAGTACTTC
TRBJ2-3	TRBV4-1	TRBD1	many	CASSQVVVGTGTITDTQYF	TGCGCCAGCAGCCAAGTAGTCGTCGGGACAGGGACCATCACAGATACGCAGTATTTT
TRBJ2-3	TRBV12-5	TRBD2	-	CASGLGLAGEYTQYF	TGTGCTAGTGGTTTGGGACTAGCGGGAGAATATACGCAGTATTTT
TRBJ1-3	TRBV6-5	-	many	CASSSIPVDGPGNTIYF	TGTGCCAGCAGTTCCATCCCTGTCGACGGCCCTGGAAACACCATATATTTT
TRBJ1-1	TRBV6-2/TRBV6-3	-	-	CASLRGVEAFF	TGTGCCAGTCTTCGAGGGGTTGAAGCTTTCTTT
TRBJ1-1	TRBV5-1	-	many	CASLGRENTEAFF	TGCGCCAGCCTTGGACGGGAGAACACTGAAGCTTTCTTT
TRBJ2-3	TRBV4-2	-	few	CASSHLPSSEEDTQYF	TGTGCCAGCAGCCACCTCCCCTCATCTGAAGAAGATACGCAGTATTTT
TRBJ2-7	TRBV20-1	-	many	CSARDPSAYYEQYF	TGCAGTGCTAGAGATCCCTCCGCTTACTACGAGCAGTACTTC
TRBJ1-5	TRBV19	-	-	CASSIKSSNQPQHF	TGTGCCAGTAGTATTAAGTCGTCGAATCAGCCCCAGCATTTT